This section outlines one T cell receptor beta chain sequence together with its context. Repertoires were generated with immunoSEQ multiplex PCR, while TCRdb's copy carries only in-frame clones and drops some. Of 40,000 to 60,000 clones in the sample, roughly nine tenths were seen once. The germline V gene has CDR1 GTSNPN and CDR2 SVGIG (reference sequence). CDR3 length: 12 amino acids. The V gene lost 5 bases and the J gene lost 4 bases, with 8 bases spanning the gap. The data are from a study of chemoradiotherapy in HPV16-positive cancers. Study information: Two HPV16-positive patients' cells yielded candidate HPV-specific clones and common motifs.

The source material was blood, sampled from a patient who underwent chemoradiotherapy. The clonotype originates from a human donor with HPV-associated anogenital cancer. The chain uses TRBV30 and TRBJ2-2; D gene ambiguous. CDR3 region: CAWGPPTGELFF. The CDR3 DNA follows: TGTGCCTGGGGGCCCCCCACCGGGGAGCTGTTTTTT.